The present entry profiles one T cell receptor (beta chain) with its context. Its antigen remains unknown. The TCR beta libraries were generated through quantitative 5'-RACE incorporating molecular barcodes. In TCRdb, the 5' RACE reads were re-called with MiXCR into one record per CDR3 protein. Of roughly 670,000 distinct CDR3 sequences detected, 15% to 20% appear once; the ten largest clones hold around 20%. These data come from a study of CD8 T cells in ankylosing spondylitis. Study-level results: Within peripheral blood, clones linked to disease were CD8+ and relatively rare. It appeared that ankylosing spondylitis blood was characterized by a TCR beta motif of several highly homologous variants. It was reported that disease-linked clones were significantly enriched in matched ankylosing spondylitis synovial fluid.

Looked up from germline, CDR1 is SGHTA and CDR2 is FQGNSA. The CDR3 spans 12 residues. Trimming took 5 bases from V and 7 from J, leaving 11 bases between them. The chain employs TRBV7-2 and TRBJ1-1; no definite D call. The sample was blood, either unsorted or a sorted T cell fraction (not recorded which). The clonotype was recovered from a male donor with ankylosing spondylitis. Here the CDR3 DNA reads TGTGCCAGCAGCCTGACATGGGGTGAAGCTTTCTTT. This translates into CASSLTWGEAFF.